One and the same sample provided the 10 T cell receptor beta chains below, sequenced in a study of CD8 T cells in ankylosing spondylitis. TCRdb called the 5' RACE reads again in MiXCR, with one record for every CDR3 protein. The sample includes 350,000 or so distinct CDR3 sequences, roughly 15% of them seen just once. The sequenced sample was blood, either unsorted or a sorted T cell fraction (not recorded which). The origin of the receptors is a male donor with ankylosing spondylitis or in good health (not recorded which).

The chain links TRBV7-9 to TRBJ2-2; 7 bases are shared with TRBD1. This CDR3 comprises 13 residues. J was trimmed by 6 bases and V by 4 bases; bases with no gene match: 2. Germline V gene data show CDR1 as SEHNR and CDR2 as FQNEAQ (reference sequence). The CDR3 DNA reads TGTGCCAGCAGCTCCACAGGGGCCGGGGAGCTGTTTTTT. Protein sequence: CASSSTGAGELFF. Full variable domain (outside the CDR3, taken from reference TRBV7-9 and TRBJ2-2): DTGVSQNPRHKITKRGQNVTFRCDPISEHNRLYWYRQTLGQGPEFLTYFQNEAQLEKSRLLSDRFSAERPKGSFSTLEIQRTEQGDSAMYLCASSSTGAGELFFGEGSRLTVL.

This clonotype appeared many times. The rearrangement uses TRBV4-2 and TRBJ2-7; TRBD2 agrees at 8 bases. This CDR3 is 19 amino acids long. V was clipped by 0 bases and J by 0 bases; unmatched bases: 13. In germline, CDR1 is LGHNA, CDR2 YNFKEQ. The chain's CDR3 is CASSQDFTSGADFSYEQYF. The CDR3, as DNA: TGTGCCAGCAGCCAAGATTTTACTAGCGGAGCAGATTTCTCCTACGAGCAGTACTTC.

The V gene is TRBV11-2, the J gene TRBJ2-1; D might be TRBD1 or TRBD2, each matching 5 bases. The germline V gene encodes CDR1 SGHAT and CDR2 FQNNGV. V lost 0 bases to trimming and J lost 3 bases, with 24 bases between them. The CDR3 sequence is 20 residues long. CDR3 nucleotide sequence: TGTGCCAGCAGCTTAGAAGGGGTGCTCGAACGGGTCCGGGGCTACAATGAGCAGTTCTTC. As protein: CASSLEGVLERVRGYNEQFF.

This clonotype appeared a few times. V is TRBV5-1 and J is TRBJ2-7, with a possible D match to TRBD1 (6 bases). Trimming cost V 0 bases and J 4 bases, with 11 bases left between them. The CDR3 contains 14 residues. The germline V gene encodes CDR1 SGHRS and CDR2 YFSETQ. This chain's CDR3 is CASSLEGERYEQYF. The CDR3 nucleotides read TGCGCCAGCAGCTTGGAGGGGGAGCGGTACGAGCAGTACTTC.

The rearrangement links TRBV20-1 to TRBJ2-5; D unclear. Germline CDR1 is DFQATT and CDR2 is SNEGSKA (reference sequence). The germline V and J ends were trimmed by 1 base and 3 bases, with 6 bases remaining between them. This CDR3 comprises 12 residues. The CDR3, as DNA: TGCAGTGCTAGAGGTCAAGAAGAGACCCAGTACTTC. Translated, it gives CSARGQEETQYF.

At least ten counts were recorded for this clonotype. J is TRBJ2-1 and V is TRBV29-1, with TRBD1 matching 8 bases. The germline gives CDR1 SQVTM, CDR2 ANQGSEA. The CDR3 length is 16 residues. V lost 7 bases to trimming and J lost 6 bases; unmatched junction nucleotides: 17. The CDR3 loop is CSAAGGAGTLINEQFF. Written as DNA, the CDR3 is TGCAGCGCCGCAGGGGGCGCAGGTACTTTAATCAATGAGCAGTTCTTC.

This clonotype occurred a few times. The CDR3 region is CASSQTQPTAKNIQYF. In DNA, the CDR3 is TGCGCCAGCAGCCAGACACAACCGACAGCCAAAAACATTCAGTACTTC. J is TRBJ2-4 and V is TRBV4-1; no clear D gene. V shed 3 bases and J shed 0 bases, with 12 bases lying between them. CDR3 length equals 16 residues. CDR1 and CDR2 (germline): MGHRA, YSYEKL.

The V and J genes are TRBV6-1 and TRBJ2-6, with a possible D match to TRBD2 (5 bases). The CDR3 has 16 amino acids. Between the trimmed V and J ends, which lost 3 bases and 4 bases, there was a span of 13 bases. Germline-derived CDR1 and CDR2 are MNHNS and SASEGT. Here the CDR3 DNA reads TGTGCCAGCAGTGATGGACTGCCGGCAGGGGCCAACGTCCTGACTTTC. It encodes CASSDGLPAGANVLTF.

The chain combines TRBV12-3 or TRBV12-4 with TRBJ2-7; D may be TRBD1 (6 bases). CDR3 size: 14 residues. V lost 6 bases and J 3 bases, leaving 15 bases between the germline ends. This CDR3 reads CASRRGHLDYEQYF. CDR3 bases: TGTGCCAGCAGAAGGGGACACCTAGACTACGAGCAGTACTTC.

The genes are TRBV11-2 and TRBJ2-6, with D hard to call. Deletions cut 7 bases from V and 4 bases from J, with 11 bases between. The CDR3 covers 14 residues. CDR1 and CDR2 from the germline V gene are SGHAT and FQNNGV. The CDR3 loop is CASTLRVGANVLTF. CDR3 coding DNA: TGTGCCAGCACCCTCAGAGTAGGGGCCAACGTCCTGACTTTC. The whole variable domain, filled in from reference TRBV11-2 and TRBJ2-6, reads EAGVAQSPRYKIIEKRQSVAFWCNPISGHATLYWYQQILGQGPKLLIQFQNNGVVDDSQLPKDRFSAERLKGVDSTLKIQPAKLEDSAVYLCASTLRVGANVLTFGAGSRLTVL.